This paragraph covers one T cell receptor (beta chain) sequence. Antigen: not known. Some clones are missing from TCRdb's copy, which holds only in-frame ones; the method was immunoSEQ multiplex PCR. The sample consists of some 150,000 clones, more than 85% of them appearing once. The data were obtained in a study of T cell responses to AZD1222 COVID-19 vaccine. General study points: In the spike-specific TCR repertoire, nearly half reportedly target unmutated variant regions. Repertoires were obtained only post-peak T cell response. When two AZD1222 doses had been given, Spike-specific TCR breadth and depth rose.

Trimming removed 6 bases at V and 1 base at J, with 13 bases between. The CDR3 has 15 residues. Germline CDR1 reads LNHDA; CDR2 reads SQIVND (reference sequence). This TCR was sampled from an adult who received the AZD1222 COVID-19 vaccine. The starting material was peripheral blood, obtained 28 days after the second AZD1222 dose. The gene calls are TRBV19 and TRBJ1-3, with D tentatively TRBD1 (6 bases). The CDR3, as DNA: TGTGCCAGTAGAGCCCAGGGGACGTCTGGAAACACCATATATTTT. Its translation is CASRAQGTSGNTIYF.